This TCR beta chain was recorded in a study of T cell responses to AZD1222 COVID-19 vaccine. Measured with immunoSEQ multiplex PCR; TCRdb has only the in-frame clones, and not every one. The sample lists some 98,000 clones, around nine tenths seen once, with about 16% in the top ten. Study-level points and caveats: Unmutated variant regions are reportedly the target of nearly half of TCRs that are spike-specific.

To note about this clone: Its antigen is unidentified.

Looked up from germline, CDR1 is MDHEN and CDR2 is SYDVKM. CDR3 length: 11 residues. The V end was cut by 6 bases, the J end by 10 bases, with 13 bases between. Researchers grouped second doses given at about 4 or about 12 weeks into one pool. The sequence derives from an adult who received the AZD1222 COVID-19 vaccine. This sequence joins TRBV28 and TRBJ2-7, with a tentative D call TRBD1 (6 bases). The source was peripheral blood, collected 28 days after the second AZD1222 dose. CDR3 residues: CASSYPTGQYF. CDR3 sequence (DNA): TGTGCCAGCAGCTATCCGACAGGACAGTACTTC.